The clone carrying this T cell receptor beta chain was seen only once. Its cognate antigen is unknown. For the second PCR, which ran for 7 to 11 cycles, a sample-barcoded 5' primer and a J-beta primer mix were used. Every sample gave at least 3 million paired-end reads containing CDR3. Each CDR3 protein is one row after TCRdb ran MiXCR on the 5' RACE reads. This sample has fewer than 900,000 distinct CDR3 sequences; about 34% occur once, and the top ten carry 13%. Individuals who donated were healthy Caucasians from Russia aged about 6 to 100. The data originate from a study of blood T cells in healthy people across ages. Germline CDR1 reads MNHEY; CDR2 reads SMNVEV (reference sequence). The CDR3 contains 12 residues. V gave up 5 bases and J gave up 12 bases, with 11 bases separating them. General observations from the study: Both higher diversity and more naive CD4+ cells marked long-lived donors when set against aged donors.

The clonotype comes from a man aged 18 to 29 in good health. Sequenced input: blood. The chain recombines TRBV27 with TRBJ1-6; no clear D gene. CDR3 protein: CASSQALRPLHF. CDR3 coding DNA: TGTGCCAGCAGTCAGGCCCTCCGACCCCTCCACTTT.